A selection of T cell receptor beta chains follows, all from one sample in a study of blood T cell repertoires in COVID-19. The protocol was immunoSEQ multiplex PCR, while the TCRdb copy is restricted to in-frame clones and leaves out a portion. The profile shows 110,000 to 150,000 clones, approximately 80% of them singletons. The sequencing input was peripheral blood. These receptors originate from a woman aged 60 to 75 with acute or convalescent COVID-19. Each CDR3 is given with its conserved first and last residue. Each record gives: clone size, V gene, D gene, J gene, CDR3 protein, CDR3 DNA. D genes are given only for firm matches. Clone sizes are given selectively: once, few, many, or a class where the clone is expanded.

few	TRBV5-1	.	TRBJ1-1	CASSLRRGATEAFF	TGCGCCAGCAGCCTGAGGAGGGGCGCCACTGAAGCTTTCTTT
once	TRBV12-3/TRBV12-4	.	TRBJ2-7	CASSVQAKEQYF	TGTGCCAGCAGTGTCCAGGCGAAGGAGCAGTACTTC
.	TRBV16	TRBD1	TRBJ1-2	CASSQYTGVNYGYTF	TGTGCCAGCAGCCAATACACAGGGGTAAACTATGGCTACACCTTC
.	TRBV6-5	.	TRBJ1-1	CASGRRGTEAFF	TGTGCCAGCGGCAGGAGAGGGACTGAAGCTTTCTTT
.	TRBV28	TRBD1	TRBJ2-7	CASSFDLQGDEQYF	TGTGCCAGCAGCTTTGACTTACAGGGGGACGAGCAGTACTTC
.	TRBV7-2	TRBD2	TRBJ2-2	CASSLSRTGLAYTGELFF	TGTGCCAGCAGCTTAAGCCGCACGGGACTAGCTTACACCGGGGAGCTGTTTTTT
.	TRBV27	TRBD2	TRBJ2-3	CASSWTRRPTDTQYF	TGTGCCAGCAGTTGGACTAGGCGGCCCACAGATACGCAGTATTTT
.	TRBV4-2	TRBD2	TRBJ2-7	CASSQASGDIYEQYF	TGTGCCAGCAGCCAAGCTAGCGGGGATATCTACGAGCAGTACTTC
.	TRBV12-3/TRBV12-4	.	TRBJ1-6	CASSLEPMSPLHF	TGTGCCAGCAGCCTTGAGCCCATGTCACCCCTCCACTTT
.	TRBV10-3	TRBD1	TRBJ2-1	CAISDPGQGDYNEQFF	TGTGCCATCAGTGACCCTGGACAGGGCGACTACAATGAGCAGTTCTTC
.	TRBV6-1	.	TRBJ2-7	CASSEQGTEQYF	TGTGCCAGCAGTGAACAGGGTACCGAGCAGTACTTC
.	TRBV2	TRBD1	TRBJ2-1	CASSQLDRGLTYNEQFF	TGTGCCAGCAGTCAGCTGGACAGGGGGCTCACCTACAATGAGCAGTTCTTC
.	TRBV25-1	.	TRBJ2-2	CASSFLTGELFF	TGTGCCAGCAGCTTCCTGACCGGGGAGCTGTTTTTT
.	TRBV18	TRBD1	TRBJ1-6	CASSPLGTDNSPLHF	TGTGCCAGCTCACCACTGGGGACAGATAATTCACCCCTCCACTTT
.	TRBV5-8	.	TRBJ2-1	CASSPWSAREQFF	TGTGCCAGCAGCCCGTGGAGTGCCCGTGAGCAGTTCTTC
.	TRBV28	TRBD2	TRBJ2-1	CATEGLAGNIYNEQFF	TGTGCCACCGAGGGGCTAGCGGGAAACATCTACAATGAGCAGTTCTTC
once	TRBV5-5	TRBD1	TRBJ2-7	CASSLGTGFGVEYF	TGTGCCAGCAGCTTGGGGACAGGGTTTGGTGTAGAGTACTTC
.	TRBV25-1	.	TRBJ2-7	CASSDEGRGSPQDYEQYF	TGTGCCAGCAGTGACGAGGGTCGAGGGTCCCCGCAAGACTACGAGCAGTACTTC
.	TRBV15	.	TRBJ2-7	CATSRGSAEQYF	TGTGCCACCAGCAGAGGTAGCGCCGAGCAGTACTTC
few	TRBV28	.	TRBJ1-5	CASSFSTAYSNQPQHF	TGTGCCAGCAGTTTTAGTACAGCTTATAGCAATCAGCCCCAGCATTTT
.	TRBV19	TRBD1	TRBJ1-5	CASSVTGDQPQHF	TGTGCCAGTAGTGTGACAGGGGATCAGCCCCAGCATTTT
.	TRBV7-9	.	TRBJ2-2	CASSLFAGNGELFF	TGTGCCAGCAGCTTATTTGCGGGGAACGGGGAGCTGTTTTTT